This T cell receptor (beta chain) was identified during a study of T cells in localized non-small cell lung cancer (dated by TCRdb to 2020 to 2022). About the full investigation: T cell repertoires of hundreds of early-stage NSCLC patients were analyzed, with tumors being compared against uninvolved tumor-adjacent lungs. All 236 NSCLC patients in the cohort were treatment-naive and had localized lung tumors that were resected. A mean age of 66.3 years was recorded for the NSCLC patients, of whom 129 were male and 100 to 110 were female.

V drops 4 bases and J drops 4 bases, leaving 16 bases in between. Measured from the cysteine to the phenylalanine, the CDR3 is 15 residues long. This entry keeps only the CDR3 DNA: 45 bases, framed from base 1. The germline V gene gives CDR1 as MNHEY and CDR2 as SVGAGI. In regard to this clone: This clone's antigen is unknown. The input lacks base qualities; no much larger clone sits a single base away.

At diagnosis, peripheral blood, uninvolved tumor-adjacent lung and tumor were collected and were preserved as a mix of fresh-frozen and FFPE material. Blood samples were analyzed as peripheral blood mononuclear cells for TCR repertoire profiling. Overall results and qualifications from the work: Uninvolved tumor-adjacent lung showed the highest T cell clonality, higher than tumor, which suggests more focused antigenic responses in the adjacent lung. Since the design was exploratory, TCR variables were selected using unadjusted p-values with no false-discovery rate correction. Because multi-region sequencing of the tumors was not done, intratumor heterogeneity could not be ruled out. A median of roughly 56 of the top 100 tumor clones were detected in paired uninvolved adjacent lung, and approximately 28 of these tumor clones were also found among the top 100 clones of the paired uninvolved adjacent lung. Higher blood T cell density associated with longer overall survival, while higher adjacent-lung clonality associated with shorter survival.

TCR beta CDR3 regions were sequenced from DNA using the immunoSEQ Assay. The original methods were these. To compute T cell density, TCR beta template counts were normalized to usable DNA, which was estimated by amplifying housekeeping genes. Using the preseqR package, richness was estimated by extrapolating to 120,000 templates for tissue samples and 400,000 templates for PBMC samples. Clonality was taken to be one minus Pielou's evenness. Differential abundance testing on productive amino-acid clonotypes, with a minimum total count of 5 and an alpha of 0.1, was used to identify tissue-enriched TCRs. The Jaccard Index and the Morisita Overlap Index were used to measure how much the repertoires overlapped between compartments. TCR beta CDR3s were clustered by GLIPH together with public tetramer-defined viral CDR3s, and at least three viral sequences plus V-gene enrichment were required for viral motifs. TCRdb limited this immuneACCESS table to in-frame rearrangements with V and J called. A share of clones is missing; checked studies link under half to unresolved V genes, and the rest is unexplained. The D gene and trimming were derived from the DNA, and the V and J assignments and clone size from that table. The sample contains tens of thousands of clones, 88% of them found a single time. 20% to 25% of the sample is in the top ten clones.

The sample consisted of peripheral blood, taken before any cancer treatment. The TCR comes from a woman aged 35-70 years with stage I squamous cell lung carcinoma. This chain joins TRBV6-5 to TRBJ1-1; no D segment can be confidently identified. The CDR3: CASSLSGTQGTEAFF. The sequenced DNA: TGTGCCAGCAGTTTATCGGGCACCCAAGGCACTGAAGCTTTCTTT.